This entry lists 5 T cell receptor beta chains sequenced from one sample in a study of shared clonotypes between healthy human individuals. The data were produced by immunoSEQ multiplex PCR, yet TCRdb's version contains in-frame clones alone and is incomplete. The sample contains under 650,000 clones, roughly 95% of which appear only once. The sequenced sample consisted of naive CD4+ T cells sorted from blood. Noted subset: CD45RA+ positively selected. The receptors come from a woman aged 25-40 years in good health.

The genes are TRBV7-9 and TRBJ2-1, with TRBD1 matching over 7 bases. V lost 4 bases and J lost 5; bases outside the gene matches: 5. The CDR3 has 14 residues. Germline CDR1 is SEHNR and CDR2 is FQNEAQ (reference sequence). Written as DNA, the CDR3 is TGTGCCAGCAGCTCAGCCAGGGGGAACAATGAGCAGTTCTTC. Protein sequence: CASSSARGNNEQFF.

J is TRBJ1-1 and V is TRBV19; 7 bases are shared with TRBD1. V shed 6 bases, J shed 0 bases, and the junction held 7 bases outside the gene matches. Germline CDR1 reads LNHDA; CDR2 reads SQIVND (reference sequence). The CDR3 is 15 amino acids. The CDR3 here is CASRALDRMNTEAFF. In DNA form, the CDR3 reads TGTGCCAGTAGGGCCCTGGACAGGATGAACACTGAAGCTTTCTTT.

The chain carries TRBV28 and TRBJ2-3; either TRBD1 or TRBD2 may supply D (6 bases each). Trimming took off 4 bases at V and 5 bases at J, with 22 bases between the two ends. Germline values: CDR1 MDHEN, CDR2 SYDVKM. The CDR3 loop spans 17 amino acids. The DNA of the CDR3 is TGTGCCAGCAGTTCTGGGGGGCTTAGCGGAGTTATAGATACGCAGTATTTT. It translates to CASSSGGLSGVIDTQYF.

The CDR3 region is CASSQDGLGGTIYF. The CDR3 region has the DNA TGTGCCAGCAGCCAAGATGGGCTAGGGGGTACCATATATTTT. The chain combines TRBV4-2 with TRBJ1-3; possible D gene TRBD1, 6 bases. The CDR3 totals 14 residues. Germline V CDR1 and CDR2: LGHNA, YNFKEQ. V lost 0 bases and J 10 bases, leaving 13 bases between the germline ends.

This chain joins TRBV2 and TRBJ1-1, with a tentative D call TRBD1 (5 bases). Germline CDR1 is SNHLY and CDR2 is FYNNEI. V was pared by 2 bases and J by 4 bases, with 14 bases between. CDR3 length equals 15 residues. CDR3 DNA sequence: TGTGCCAGCAGTGAACAAGGGACTCGGGCCACTGAAGCTTTCTTT. Translation gives CASSEQGTRATEAFF.